This T cell receptor (beta chain) was recovered during a study of metastatic and nonmetastatic thyroid tumors. Study at large: Malignant and benign thyroid patients had repertoires compared in peripheral blood and tumor or nodule tissue.

In the study's own analysis: The authors used CDR3 differences across clinicopathological groups to build a distant-metastasis classifier for papillary thyroid cancer. MiXCR was used by TCRdb to re-call the PCR reads. The V and J calls reflect TCRdb's pipeline rather than the authors' work. The sample carries several thousand clones, roughly 14% recorded once. Whole-study findings and limits: Compared with benign nodules, malignant thyroid tumors were reported to have significantly higher TCR beta diversity in both blood and tumor.

Thyroid surgery took place with no prior treatment in any patient. About this clone: Antigen: not known. Without the conserved terminal phenylalanine or tryptophan, this CDR3 likely stems from a read error.

This TCR derives from a female donor with papillary thyroid cancer or a benign thyroid nodule (not recorded which). Some clones in this sample may be carry-over from other donors' samples. Sequencing was performed on blood.

Written as DNA, the CDR3 is TGTGTCACCAGCAGGCCCGAGAGGGACACCATATATCTT. Amino acid sequence: CVTSRPERDTIYL. The V gene is TRBV15, the J gene TRBJ1-3; D is unclear. Germline CDR1 LNHNV, CDR2 YYDKDF (reference sequence). This CDR3 spans 13 amino acids.